The 30 T cell receptor beta chains below all came from one sample that was sequenced in a study of cytomegalovirus exposure and HLA in healthy donors. Primers included in the PCR were 60 Vbeta and 13 Jbeta primers. Produced via immunoSEQ multiplex PCR; TCRdb's table is partial and in-frame only. The sample consists of about 130,000 clones, about 81% of them appearing once. What was sequenced was PBMCs. These receptors all come from a woman aged 40 to 55 in good health and CMV-seropositive.

With respect to this clone: The junction departs from the called germline gene at one end, perhaps through a read error. The V and J genes are TRBV5-4 and TRBJ1-1; unclear D gene. This CDR3 contains 15 residues. Germline CDR1 SGHNT, CDR2 YYREEE (reference sequence). The CDR3 DNA reads TGTGCCAGCACCTTGGCTGGGCCCATGAACACTGAAGCTTTCTTT. Translated: CASTLAGPMNTEAFF.

This sequence joins TRBV27 and TRBJ1-4, with D hard to call. There are 15 residues in the CDR3. Germline values: CDR1 MNHEY, CDR2 SMNVEV (reference sequence). The V and J ends lost 10 bases and 7 bases respectively, with 22 bases between them. The CDR3 DNA reads TGTGCCACCCGATTGATGGCGGACTCCGGTGAAAAACTGTTTTTT. Protein product: CATRLMADSGEKLFF.

V is TRBV19 and J is TRBJ1-2; 7 nucleotides line up with TRBD1. V dropped 7 bases and J dropped 3; count of bases not matched to a gene: 5. This CDR3 contains 13 residues. Germline V gives CDR1 LNHDA, CDR2 SQIVND (reference sequence). The CDR3 sequence: CASNPTGDYGYTF. Written as DNA, the CDR3 is TGTGCCAGTAATCCCACAGGGGACTATGGCTACACCTTC. The full variable domain, rest sourced from reference TRBV19 and TRBJ1-2, is DGGITQSPKYLFRKEGQNVTLSCEQNLNHDAMYWYRQDPGQGLRLIYYSQIVNDFQKGDIAEGYSVSREKKESFPLTVTSAQKNPTAFYLCASNPTGDYGYTFGSGTRLTVV.

Of note for this clone: Sequence at one end of the junction differs from germline and may be a read error. The rearrangement uses TRBV27 and TRBJ1-2, with D possibly TRBD1 on 6 matching bases. Germline CDR1 reads MNHEY; CDR2 reads SMNVEV (reference sequence). The CDR3 is 18 residues long. The CDR3 sequence: CASSLSMGATFNYYGYPF. CDR3 DNA: TGTGCCAGCAGTTTATCGATGGGGGCCACTTTCAACTACTATGGCTACCCCTTC.

V and J are TRBV23-1 and TRBJ2-1; TRBD1 aligns across 7 bases. TRBV23-1 is an ORF, with its function uncertain. The length of the CDR3 is 14 residues. Trimming took 3 bases from V and 4 from J; bases not matched to a gene: 3. This CDR3 reads CASSQTGMYNEQFF. CDR3 DNA sequence: TGCGCCAGCAGTCAGACAGGGATGTACAATGAGCAGTTCTTC.

V is TRBV9 and J is TRBJ1-1; D may be TRBD1 (5 bases). V was pared by 0 bases and J by 4 bases, with 16 bases between. The CDR3 runs 16 residues. Germline loops: CDR1 SGDLS, CDR2 YYNGEE. DNA for the CDR3: TGTGCCAGCAGCGTAGGGGCAGGGATCGACGGCACTGAAGCTTTCTTT. Its translation: CASSVGAGIDGTEAFF.

The CDR3 region has the DNA TGTGCCATCAGCTCGGACTCGAAAGATACGCAGTATTTT. Its translation: CAISSDSKDTQYF. The gene calls are TRBV10-3 and TRBJ2-3; weak D call: TRBD2 (5 bases). Germline CDR1 and CDR2: ENHRY and SYGVKD. V was clipped by 6 bases and J by 5 bases, with 12 bases between them. CDR3 length: 13 amino acids.

Here the CDR3 DNA reads TGTGCCAGCAGCTTTAAGGGACTAGCGGAGACCTCCTACGAGCAGTACTTC. Protein product: CASSFKGLAETSYEQYF. The chain carries TRBV7-2 and TRBJ2-7, with 11 bases matching TRBD2. CDR3 size: 17 residues. The germline CDR1 and CDR2 sequences are SGHTA and FQGNSA. The V gene end was trimmed by 3 bases and the J gene end by 0 bases; junction bases not matched to a gene: 7. The complete variable domain, with remaining parts taken from reference TRBV7-2 and TRBJ2-7, reads GAGVSQSPSNKVTEKGKDVELRCDPISGHTALYWYRQSLGQGLEFLIYFQGNSAPDKSGLPSDRFSAERTGGSVSTLTIQRTQQEDSAVYLCASSFKGLAETSYEQYFGPGTRLTVT.

This clone was seen just once. One junction end disagrees with the germline gene, perhaps due to a read error. V is TRBV7-9 and J is TRBJ2-7; no definite D call. From germline, CDR1 is SEHNR and CDR2 FQNEAQ (reference sequence). The length of the CDR3 is 12 residues. The CDR3 protein is CSSSLVTYEQYF. The CDR3 DNA follows: TGTTCCAGCAGCCTTGTAACCTACGAGCAGTACTTC.

In its sample, this clone was seen once. CDR3 region: CASNRVGNTEAFF. In nucleotides, the CDR3 is TGTGCCTCTAACAGGGTAGGGAACACTGAAGCTTTCTTT. The V and J genes are TRBV6-6 and TRBJ1-1; TRBD1 is a possible D gene (6 bases). The V end was cut by 11 bases, the J end by 1 base, with 14 bases between. Germline CDR1 and CDR2: MNHNY and SVGAGI (reference sequence). This CDR3 has 13 residues.

The chain is built from TRBV30 and TRBJ2-5, with TRBD1 matching 9 bases. Germline V gene lookup returns CDR1 GTSNPN and CDR2 SVGIG (reference sequence). The CDR3 has 13 residues. The ends lost 4 bases at V and 5 bases at J; junction bases unmatched: 5. The CDR3 is CAWTGQGTETQYF. CDR3 DNA: TGTGCCTGGACGGGACAGGGAACCGAGACCCAGTACTTC.

In DNA form, the CDR3 reads TGTGCCAGCAGCACCCGGCGGGTTAGCACAGATACGCAGTATTTT. Its translation is CASSTRRVSTDTQYF. The rearrangement links TRBV5-6 to TRBJ2-3, with a tentative D call TRBD2 (5 bases). CDR3 length equals 15 residues. Germline V gene data show CDR1 as SGHDT and CDR2 as YYEEEE. Trimming took off 4 bases at V and 0 bases at J, with 12 bases between the two ends. The full variable domain, rest sourced from reference TRBV5-6 and TRBJ2-3, is DAGVTQSPTHLIKTRGQQVTLRCSPKSGHDTVSWYQQALGQGPQFIFQYYEEEERQRGNFPDRFSGHQFPNYSSELNVNALLLGDSALYLCASSTRRVSTDTQYFGPGTRLTVL.

The chain links TRBV9 to TRBJ2-5; perhaps TRBD1 as D (6 bases). The DNA end lines up better with TRBJ2-7; the J call may be wrong. The CDR3 runs to 15 residues. Germline V gene data show CDR1 as SGDLS and CDR2 as YYNGEE. For the CDR3, the DNA is TGTGCCAGCAGCGCCTCTTACAGGGACACCCACGAGCAGTACTTC. It yields the protein CASSASYRDTHEQYF.

The V call is TRBV2, the J call TRBJ2-7, with TRBD2 as a possible D gene (5 bases). The CDR3 sequence is 15 residues long. V gave up 0 bases and J gave up 4 bases, with 13 bases separating them. Germline CDR1 SNHLY, CDR2 FYNNEI. CDR3 in amino acids: CASSEATSWGYEQYF. The CDR3 region has the DNA TGTGCCAGCAGTGAAGCAACTAGTTGGGGTTACGAGCAGTACTTC.

J is TRBJ2-1 and V is TRBV5-1, with D possibly being TRBD1 (5 bases). Germline CDR1 SGHRS, CDR2 YFSETQ. V shed 1 base and J shed 1 base, with 9 bases lying between them. The CDR3 is 15 amino acids. CDR3 sequence reads: CASSLLAGSYNEQFF. Here the CDR3 DNA reads TGCGCCAGCAGCTTGTTGGCAGGGTCCTACAATGAGCAGTTCTTC.

This rearrangement joins TRBV5-8 to TRBJ1-5; 8 bases align to TRBD1. Unmatched junction bases numbered 6, after V lost 3 bases and J lost 7 bases. The CDR3 extends over 14 amino acids. CDR1 SGHTS and CDR2 YDEGEE come from the germline V gene. The CDR3 region has the DNA TGTGCCAGCAGCTACAGGGGGTACCCCCAGCCCCAGCATTTT. Its protein is CASSYRGYPQPQHF. The variable domain in full, completed from reference TRBV5-8 and TRBJ1-5, reads EAGVTQSPTHLIKTRGQQATLRCSPISGHTSVYWYQQALGLGLQFLLWYDEGEERNRGNFPPRFSGRQFPNYSSELNVNALELEDSALYLCASSYRGYPQPQHFGDGTRLSIL.

The gene calls are TRBV29-1 and TRBJ2-7; D is possibly TRBD2 (5 bases). CDR1 and CDR2 from the germline V gene are SQVTM and ANQGSEA. This CDR3 spans 11 amino acids. The CDR3 protein is CSLQEANEQYF. The CDR3 nucleotides are TGCAGTCTTCAGGAGGCCAACGAGCAGTACTTC.

This chain links TRBV19 with TRBJ2-1, with 8 bases that match TRBD2. Per the germline V gene, CDR1 is LNHDA and CDR2 is SQIVND (reference sequence). The CDR3 has 19 residues. The J segment lost 7 bases and the V segment lost 0 bases, leaving 17 bases of the junction unmatched. The CDR3 reads CASSIDGGARRGVRNEQFF. The CDR3, as DNA: TGTGCCAGTAGTATAGACGGGGGGGCCAGACGGGGGGTCAGGAATGAGCAGTTCTTC.

CDR3 DNA sequence: TGTGCCAGCAGCCGTGACAGGGGGGAAAACATTCAGTACTTC. As protein: CASSRDRGENIQYF. This rearrangement joins TRBV7-2 to TRBJ2-4; 9 bases map to TRBD1. V was clipped by 5 bases and J by 5 bases; unmatched bases: 4. The germline V gene has CDR1 SGHTA and CDR2 FQGNSA. The CDR3 loop spans 14 amino acids.

The genes are TRBV28 and TRBJ1-2; 10 bases are a match to TRBD1. Germline values: CDR1 MDHEN, CDR2 SYDVKM. This CDR3 comprises 16 residues. V dropped 6 bases and J dropped 1; count of bases not matched to a gene: 8. CDR3 amino acids: CASRSPTGGGNYGYTF. In DNA form, the CDR3 reads TGTGCCAGCAGATCCCCGACAGGGGGCGGTAACTATGGCTACACCTTC.

The chain has TRBV19 and TRBJ2-1; no reliable D call. The CDR3 has 14 residues. Germline values: CDR1 LNHDA, CDR2 SQIVND (reference sequence). Trimming removed 0 bases from V and 7 bases from J, with 10 bases in between. The CDR3 DNA follows: TGTGCCAGTAGTATAGAGAGTAGCCTAAATGAGCAGTTCTTC. This gives the protein CASSIESSLNEQFF.

This clone has more than one count but fewer than ten. This chain links TRBV5-1 with TRBJ1-6, with 9 bases identical to TRBD1. V trimming: 0 bases; J trimming: 7 bases; junction bases outside the gene matches: 2. This CDR3 is built from 15 residues. Germline values: CDR1 SGHRS, CDR2 YFSETQ. The CDR3 nucleotides are TGCGCCAGCAGCTTGGAGGACAGGGGAAATTCACCCCTCCACTTT. Amino acid sequence: CASSLEDRGNSPLHF.

The chain's CDR3 is CASSQEADRSKLFF. The CDR3 DNA reads as TGCGCCAGCAGCCAAGAGGCGGACAGGTCAAAACTGTTTTTT. The rearrangement joins TRBV4-3 to TRBJ1-4, with 7 bases aligning to TRBD1. The CDR3 spans 14 residues. The germline V gene encodes CDR1 LGHNA and CDR2 YSLEER. Trimming cost V 0 bases and J 10 bases; bases outside gene matches: 5.

V gene TRBV9 combines with J gene TRBJ2-1; TRBD2 matches at 16 bases. Germline-derived CDR1 and CDR2 are SGDLS and YYNGEE. Losses at the gene ends were 0 bases for V and 8 bases for J; bases not matched to a gene: 8. This CDR3 spans 18 amino acids. The CDR3 loop reads CASSVVGLAGGFSDEQFF. The CDR3, as DNA: TGTGCCAGCAGCGTAGTGGGACTAGCGGGGGGGTTTAGTGATGAGCAGTTCTTC.

The table lists this clone with a few counts. V usage is TRBV5-1 and J usage is TRBJ2-5; TRBD1 is a possible D gene (6 bases). Trimming stripped 4 bases from V and 1 base from J, with 8 bases between. Germline CDR1 reads SGHRS; CDR2 reads YFSETQ. This CDR3 comprises 13 residues. The CDR3 DNA is TGCGCCAGCAGCCTACAGGGCCAAGAGACCCAGTACTTC. It translates to CASSLQGQETQYF.

The J gene is TRBJ2-1, the V gene TRBV5-1; D perhaps matches TRBD2 (5 bases). Trimming took off 0 bases at V and 0 bases at J, with 7 bases between the two ends. The CDR3 spans 15 residues. Germline V gene data show CDR1 as SGHRS and CDR2 as YFSETQ. CDR3 loop: CASSLAGISYNEQFF. The DNA for the CDR3 is TGCGCCAGCAGCTTGGCGGGAATCTCCTACAATGAGCAGTTCTTC. The variable domain in full, completed from reference TRBV5-1 and TRBJ2-1, reads KAGVTQTPRYLIKTRGQQVTLSCSPISGHRSVSWYQQTPGQGLQFLFEYFSETQRNKGNFPGRFSGRQFSNSRSEMNVSTLELGDSALYLCASSLAGISYNEQFFGPGTRLTVL.

This clone was recorded only once. The rearrangement uses TRBV10-3 and TRBJ2-2; TRBD2 matches at 13 bases. Germline V gives CDR1 ENHRY, CDR2 SYGVKD. The CDR3 consists of 18 residues. The J segment lost 1 base and the V segment lost 3 bases, leaving 5 bases of the junction unmatched. DNA for the CDR3: TGTGCCATCAGTGATCGACTAGCGGGAGGATTGAACACCGGGGAGCTGTTTTTT. Translation: CAISDRLAGGLNTGELFF.

The CDR3 DNA reads as TGCAGCGTTGAAGTTGGGGGACAGGGAACCTACGAGCAGTACTTC. Translating it yields CSVEVGGQGTYEQYF. The chain has TRBV29-1 and TRBJ2-7; 9 bases match TRBD1. Germline V gives CDR1 SQVTM, CDR2 ANQGSEA. The V segment lost 1 base and the J segment 2 bases; nucleotides outside the gene matches: 6. This CDR3 spans 15 amino acids.

This clone was counted a few times. The chain carries TRBV20-1 and TRBJ2-7; no reliable D call. The CDR3 loop spans 11 amino acids. With 2 bases removed from V and 6 bases from J, the gap between germline ends came to 8 bases. Germline values: CDR1 DFQATT, CDR2 SNEGSKA (reference sequence). For the CDR3, the DNA is TGCAGTGCTAGATCAGAGGCCGAGCAGTACTTC. Translating it yields CSARSEAEQYF.

The genes are TRBV5-8 and TRBJ2-3; D may be TRBD1 (6 bases). Germline-derived CDR1 and CDR2 are SGHTS and YDEGEE. V gave up 4 bases and J gave up 3 bases, with 9 bases separating them. There are 13 residues in the CDR3. The DNA of the CDR3 is TGTGCCAGCAGCATCAGGGGAACAGATACGCAGTATTTT. Protein product: CASSIRGTDTQYF. The entire variable domain, with the rest obtained from reference TRBV5-8 and TRBJ2-3, is as follows: EAGVTQSPTHLIKTRGQQATLRCSPISGHTSVYWYQQALGLGLQFLLWYDEGEERNRGNFPPRFSGRQFPNYSSELNVNALELEDSALYLCASSIRGTDTQYFGPGTRLTVL.